This T cell receptor beta chain was observed in a study of blood T cell repertoires in COVID-19. Study-wide context: The samples span acute and convalescent COVID-19 from the United States, Italy and Spain. T cells, B-cell-depleted T cells, or PBMCs supplied cDNA or gDNA.

Source study methods: Amplified reference gene primers provided the basis for estimating nucleated cell counts. The table came from immunoSEQ multiplex PCR; TCRdb's copy has only in-frame clones and leaves some out. V and J calls and clone size are given by that table; D and trimming were obtained from the DNA. The sample consists of about 240,000 clones, under 85% of them appearing once. The germline V and J ends were trimmed by 1 base and 1 base, with 20 bases remaining between them. Per the germline V gene, CDR1 is MGHRA and CDR2 is YSYEKL. The CDR3 length is 19 residues. The table lists this clone with a few counts.

The sequence derives from a human donor in a cohort sampled during active COVID-19. The specimen sequenced was peripheral blood. The chain combines TRBV4-1 with TRBJ1-5; unclear D gene. The CDR3 DNA reads as TGCGCCAGCAGCCAAGTGTGGCCGCCCCTCCGGAGGAGCAATCAGCCCCAGCATTTT. Its translation is CASSQVWPPLRRSNQPQHF.